The next 8 T cell receptor beta chains were all read from a single sample in a study of cytomegalovirus exposure and HLA in healthy donors. Primers included in the PCR were 60 Vbeta and 13 Jbeta primers. Profiled with immunoSEQ multiplex PCR; TCRdb holds only in-frame clones, not every one. The data contain roughly 190,000 clones, 75% to 85% of them singletons. Sequenced: PBMCs. The receptors were sampled from a girl under 18 in good health and CMV-seropositive.

V is TRBV30 and J is TRBJ1-5; possibly TRBD1 for D (6 bases). This CDR3 region has 14 residues. Germline lookup yields CDR1 GTSNPN and CDR2 SVGIG (reference sequence). V was shortened by 1 base and J by 5 bases, with 12 bases between the two germline ends. CDR3 DNA: TGTGCCTGGAGTGATCAGGGGTATTATCAGCCCCAGCATTTT. Translation: CAWSDQGYYQPQHF. The full variable domain, rest sourced from reference TRBV30 and TRBJ1-5, is SQTIHQWPATLVQPVGSPLSLECTVEGTSNPNLYWYRQAAGRGLQLLFYSVGIGQISSEVPQNLSASRPQDRQFILSSKKLLLSDSGFYLCAWSDQGYYQPQHFGDGTRLSIL.

This chain links TRBV14 with TRBJ2-3, with TRBD1 matching over 11 bases. CDR3 length: 15 amino acids. After removal of 4 bases from V and 5 bases from J, the junction contained 5 bases not matched to a gene. In germline, CDR1 is SGHDN, CDR2 FVKESK. CDR3 bases: TGTGCCAGCAGCCGATGGGACAGGGGGGAAGATACGCAGTATTTT. Protein sequence: CASSRWDRGEDTQYF.

The chain carries TRBV6-5 and TRBJ1-2; weak D call: TRBD1 (6 bases). The ends were cut back, 5 bases at V and 4 bases at J, with 11 bases in the middle. Per germline, CDR1 MNHEY and CDR2 SVGAGI. This CDR3 is 13 amino acids long. The CDR3 nucleotides read TGTGCCAGCAGTACACAGGGTCGCTATGGCTACACCTTC. It codes for CASSTQGRYGYTF.

This clone appeared once. The V gene is TRBV19, the J gene TRBJ1-6; D ambiguous. Germline V gene data show CDR1 as LNHDA and CDR2 as SQIVND (reference sequence). Trimming removed 10 bases from V and 0 bases from J, with 19 bases in between. This CDR3 has 17 residues. The CDR3 DNA follows: TGTGCCACATCTAAGCCGGGGTACAGCTCCTATAATTCACCCCTCCACTTT. This encodes CATSKPGYSSYNSPLHF. Full variable domain (outside the CDR3, taken from reference TRBV19 and TRBJ1-6): DGGITQSPKYLFRKEGQNVTLSCEQNLNHDAMYWYRQDPGQGLRLIYYSQIVNDFQKGDIAEGYSVSREKKESFPLTVTSAQKNPTAFYLCATSKPGYSSYNSPLHFGNGTRLTVT.

The CDR3 DNA reads TGTGCCAGCAGCGTAGACCCAGACAGGGGGCGAGGAAACACCATATATTTT. Translation: CASSVDPDRGRGNTIYF. V gene TRBV9 combines with J gene TRBJ1-3; 10 bases line up with TRBD1. The germline gives CDR1 SGDLS, CDR2 YYNGEE. The ends lost 0 bases at V and 4 bases at J; junction bases unmatched: 7. CDR3 size: 17 residues.

Of note for this clone: An end of the junction differs from the germline gene, which may be a read error. Other DNA sequences in this sample translate to the same CDR3. The V gene is TRBV15, the J gene TRBJ2-3; 7 nucleotides agree with TRBD2. From germline, CDR1 is LNHNV and CDR2 YYDKDF (reference sequence). The CDR3 is 14 amino acids. The CDR3 DNA reads as TGCGCCACCAGCTTGGGGGGGGAAACAGATACGCAGTATTTT. Its translation is CATSLGGETDTQYF. Full variable domain (remainder filled in from reference TRBV15 and TRBJ2-3): DAMVIQNPRYQVTQFGKPVTLSCSQTLNHNVMYWYQQKSSQAPKLLFHYYDKDFNNEADTPDNFQSRRPNTSFCFLDIRSPGLGDTAMYLCATSLGGETDTQYFGPGTRLTVL.

This clone was recorded once. This sequence joins TRBV10-3 and TRBJ1-4; D gene uncertain. Germline-derived CDR1 and CDR2 are ENHRY and SYGVKD. The V end was cut by 7 bases, the J end by 7 bases, with 16 bases between. The CDR3 has 14 amino acids. CDR3 bases: TGTGCCATCAAGGGAGACATAGATAGTGAAAAACTGTTTTTT. Translated: CAIKGDIDSEKLFF.

Here the CDR3 DNA reads TGTGCCAGCAGCCCACGACTAGCGTCACTGCAAGAGACCCAGTACTTC. Translating it yields CASSPRLASLQETQYF. J is TRBJ2-5 and V is TRBV5-4; 8 bases match TRBD2. The junction had 10 bases not matched to a gene; V was cut back by 4 bases and J by 2 bases. Germline lookup yields CDR1 SGHNT and CDR2 YYREEE (reference sequence). This CDR3 has 16 amino acids.